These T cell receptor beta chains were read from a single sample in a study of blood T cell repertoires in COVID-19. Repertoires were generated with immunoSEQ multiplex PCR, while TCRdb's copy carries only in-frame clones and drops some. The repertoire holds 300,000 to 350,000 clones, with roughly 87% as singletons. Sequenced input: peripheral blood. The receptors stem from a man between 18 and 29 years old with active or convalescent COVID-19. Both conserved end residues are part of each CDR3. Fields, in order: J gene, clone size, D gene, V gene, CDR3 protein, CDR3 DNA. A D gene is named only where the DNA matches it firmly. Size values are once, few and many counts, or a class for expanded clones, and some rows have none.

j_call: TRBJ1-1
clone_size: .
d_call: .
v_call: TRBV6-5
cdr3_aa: CASRARGGNTEAFF
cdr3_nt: TGTGCCAGCAGAGCTAGAGGTGGGAACACTGAAGCTTTCTTT

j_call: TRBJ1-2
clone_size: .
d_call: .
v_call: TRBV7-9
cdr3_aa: CASSPTLANYGYTF
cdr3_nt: TGTGCCAGCAGCCCGACTCTTGCTAACTATGGCTACACCTTC

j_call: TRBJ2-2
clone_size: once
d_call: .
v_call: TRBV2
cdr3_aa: CASTPRGEGTGELFF
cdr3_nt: TGTGCCAGCACTCCCAGGGGTGAAGGCACCGGGGAGCTGTTTTTT

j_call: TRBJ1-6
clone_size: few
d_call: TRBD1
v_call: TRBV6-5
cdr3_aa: CASSYSTGNTSPLHF
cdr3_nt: TGTGCCAGCAGTTACTCGACAGGGAACACTTCACCCCTCCACTTT

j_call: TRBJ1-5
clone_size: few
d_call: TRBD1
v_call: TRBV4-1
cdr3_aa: CASSQGQGGNQPQHF
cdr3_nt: TGCGCCAGCAGCCAAGGACAGGGCGGCAATCAGCCCCAGCATTTT

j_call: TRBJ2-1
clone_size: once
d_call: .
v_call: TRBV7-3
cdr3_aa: CASSSSLAGYNEQFF
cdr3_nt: TGTGCCAGCAGCTCGTCTTTGGCGGGGTACAATGAGCAGTTCTTC

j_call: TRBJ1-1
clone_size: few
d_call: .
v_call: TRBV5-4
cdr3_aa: CASSPGSPNTEAFF
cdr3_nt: TGTGCCAGCAGCCCCGGGTCGCCGAACACTGAAGCTTTCTTT

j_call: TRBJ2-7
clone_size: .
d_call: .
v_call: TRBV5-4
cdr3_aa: CASSLFQGQKFDF
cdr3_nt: TGTGCCAGCAGCTTGTTTCAGGGGCAAAAATTTGACTTC

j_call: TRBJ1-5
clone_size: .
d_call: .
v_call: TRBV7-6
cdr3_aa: CASSPAGGLGQPQHF
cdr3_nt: TGTGCCAGCAGCCCAGCTGGGGGGTTGGGTCAGCCCCAGCATTTT

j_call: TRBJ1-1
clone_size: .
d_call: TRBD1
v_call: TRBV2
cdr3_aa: CASIYGTAGLNTEAFF
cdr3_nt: TGTGCCAGCATCTACGGGACAGCTGGACTGAACACTGAAGCTTTCTTT

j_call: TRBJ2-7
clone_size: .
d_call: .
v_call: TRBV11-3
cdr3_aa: CASSSAGSYEQYF
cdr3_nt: TGTGCCAGCAGCTCGGCGGGCTCCTACGAGCAGTACTTC

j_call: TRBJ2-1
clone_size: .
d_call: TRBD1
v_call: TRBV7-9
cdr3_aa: CASSYRDRGVGEQFF
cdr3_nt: TGTGCCAGCAGCTACCGGGACAGGGGGGTTGGTGAGCAGTTCTTC

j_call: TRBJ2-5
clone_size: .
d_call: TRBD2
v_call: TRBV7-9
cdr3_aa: CASSASSPWRGTQETQYF
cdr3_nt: TGTGCCAGCAGCGCAAGCTCCCCCTGGCGGGGGACGCAAGAGACCCAGTACTTC

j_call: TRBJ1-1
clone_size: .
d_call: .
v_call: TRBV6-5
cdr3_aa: CASSTRDPNTEAFF
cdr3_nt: TGTGCCAGCAGCACCAGGGATCCGAACACTGAAGCTTTCTTT